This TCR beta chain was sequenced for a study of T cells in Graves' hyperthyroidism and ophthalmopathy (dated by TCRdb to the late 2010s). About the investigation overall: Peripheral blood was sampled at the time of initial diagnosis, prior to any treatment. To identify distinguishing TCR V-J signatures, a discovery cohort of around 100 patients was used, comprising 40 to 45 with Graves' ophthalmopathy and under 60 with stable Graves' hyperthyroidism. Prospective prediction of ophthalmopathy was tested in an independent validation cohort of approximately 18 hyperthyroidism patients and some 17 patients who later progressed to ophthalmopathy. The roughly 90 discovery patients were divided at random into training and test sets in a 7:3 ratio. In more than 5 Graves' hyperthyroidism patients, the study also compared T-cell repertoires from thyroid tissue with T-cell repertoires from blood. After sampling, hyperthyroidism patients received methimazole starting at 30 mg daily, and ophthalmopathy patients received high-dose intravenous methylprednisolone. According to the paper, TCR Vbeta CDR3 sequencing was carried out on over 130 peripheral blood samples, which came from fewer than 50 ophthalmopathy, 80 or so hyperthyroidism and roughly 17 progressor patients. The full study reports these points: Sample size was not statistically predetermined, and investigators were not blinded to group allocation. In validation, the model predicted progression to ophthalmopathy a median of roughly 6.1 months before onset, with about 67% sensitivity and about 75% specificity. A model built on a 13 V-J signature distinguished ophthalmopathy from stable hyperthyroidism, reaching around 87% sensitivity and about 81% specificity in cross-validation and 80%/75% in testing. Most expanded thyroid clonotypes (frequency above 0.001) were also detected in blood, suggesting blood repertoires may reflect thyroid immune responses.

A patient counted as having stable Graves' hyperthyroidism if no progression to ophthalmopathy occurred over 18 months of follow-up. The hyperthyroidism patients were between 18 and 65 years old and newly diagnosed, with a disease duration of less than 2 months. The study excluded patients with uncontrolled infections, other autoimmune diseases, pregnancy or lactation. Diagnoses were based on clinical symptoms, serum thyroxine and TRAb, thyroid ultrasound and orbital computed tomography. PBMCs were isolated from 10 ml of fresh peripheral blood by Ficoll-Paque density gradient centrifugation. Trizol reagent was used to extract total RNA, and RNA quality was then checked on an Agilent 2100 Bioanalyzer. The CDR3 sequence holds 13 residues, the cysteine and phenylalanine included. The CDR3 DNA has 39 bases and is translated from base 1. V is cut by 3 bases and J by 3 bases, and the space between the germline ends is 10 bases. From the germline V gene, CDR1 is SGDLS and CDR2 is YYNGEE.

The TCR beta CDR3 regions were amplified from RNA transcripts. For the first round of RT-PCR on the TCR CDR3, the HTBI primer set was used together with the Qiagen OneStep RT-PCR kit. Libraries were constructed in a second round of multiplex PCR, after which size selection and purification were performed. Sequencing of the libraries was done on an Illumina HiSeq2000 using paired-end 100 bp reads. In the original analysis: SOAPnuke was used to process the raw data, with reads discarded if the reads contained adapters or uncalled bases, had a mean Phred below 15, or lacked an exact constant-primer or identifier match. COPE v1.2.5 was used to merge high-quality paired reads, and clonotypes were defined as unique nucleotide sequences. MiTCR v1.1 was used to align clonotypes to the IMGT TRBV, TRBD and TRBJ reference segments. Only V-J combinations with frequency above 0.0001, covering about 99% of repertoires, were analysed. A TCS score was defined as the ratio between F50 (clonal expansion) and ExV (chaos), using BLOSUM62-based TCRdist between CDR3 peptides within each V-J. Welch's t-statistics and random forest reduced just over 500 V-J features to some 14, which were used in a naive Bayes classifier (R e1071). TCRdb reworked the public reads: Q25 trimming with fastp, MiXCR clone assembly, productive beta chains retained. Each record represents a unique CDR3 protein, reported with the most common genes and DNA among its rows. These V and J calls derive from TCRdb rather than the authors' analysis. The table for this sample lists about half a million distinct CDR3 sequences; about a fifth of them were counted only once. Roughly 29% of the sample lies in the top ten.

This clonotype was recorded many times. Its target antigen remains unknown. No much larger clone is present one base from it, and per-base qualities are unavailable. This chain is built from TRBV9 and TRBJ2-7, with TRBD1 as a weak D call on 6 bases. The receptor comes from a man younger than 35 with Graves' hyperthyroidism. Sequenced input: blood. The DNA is TGTGCCAGCAGCGGGGGGCCCTACTACGAGCAGTACTTC. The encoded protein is CASSGGPYYEQYF.